This T cell receptor (beta chain) was sequenced in a study of blood T cell repertoires in COVID-19. Study-wide context: COVID-19 samples, acute and convalescent, were from the United States, Italy and Spain.

The participants were between roughly 18 and 90 years old and came from under 25 US areas. This CDR3 has 16 amino acids. Losses at the gene ends were 10 bases for V and 2 bases for J; bases not matched to a gene: 14. CDR1 is MDHEN, CDR2 SYDVKM, per germline. In the authors' methods: Amplifying reference gene primers gave estimates of nucleated cell counts. Data came from immunoSEQ multiplex PCR; TCRdb stores just in-frame clones and leaves some out. The V and J calls and clone size are taken from that table; D and trimming were inferred from the DNA. The sample lists a few hundred thousand clones; over 75% were seen once.

The sequence derives from a woman in her thirties who had recovered from COVID-19. Specimen: PBMCs or T cells enriched from blood (not recorded which). This sequence joins TRBV28 and TRBJ2-1; 7 bases fit TRBD2. The CDR3: CATTLGGTQPYNEQFF. In nucleotides, the CDR3 is TGTGCCACCACTTTGGGAGGGACCCAACCCTACAATGAGCAGTTCTTC.